The T cell receptor beta chain under discussion was sequenced for a study of post-analysis software for immune sequencing data (dated by TCRdb to about 2015). A note on the overall study: Recorded disease courses included relapsing-remitting, secondary progressive and progressive-relapsing multiple sclerosis, with some patients lacking subtype annotation. A subset of samples was prepared in parallel using single-end sample barcoding, then pooled and co-amplified after Illumina adapter ligation. The patient repertoires were set against about 10 previously published healthy control repertoires from donors whose ages ranged from roughly 6 to 27 years.

To demonstrate the VDJtools post-analysis software, the study profiled TCR beta repertoires from the peripheral blood of about 13 young patients with multiple sclerosis. The patients with multiple sclerosis were children and adolescents between roughly 6 and 17 years of age. The investigation overall reported the following: The multiple sclerosis patient group was slightly younger than the control group. Direct clustering with F measure revealed strong co-clustering of samples prepared in the same batch, which led to a batch-effect correction. Patients showed significantly higher frequencies than controls for roughly five TRBV segments, among them TRBV5-6, TRBV5-1 and TRBV20-1. Compared with controls, multiple sclerosis patients had significantly lower normalized Chao1 diversity, a finding suggesting substantial peripheral T-cell clonal expansion.

Concerning this clonotype itself: Its antigen remains unidentified. Base-call qualities are not available, and no considerably larger clone is one nucleotide away.

Reading the germline V gene (reference sequence) gives CDR1 DFQATT and CDR2 SNEGSKA. Trimmed from V: 1 base; trimmed from J: 10 bases; junction bases lacking a gene match: 12. Measured from the cysteine to the phenylalanine, the CDR3 is 14 residues long. Of the read, only the CDR3 DNA is kept; its 42 bases are in frame from base 1. Libraries came from PCR. The sequencer listed for this sample is Illumina HiSeq 2500. To reduce PCR and sequencing biases, unique molecular identifiers were built into the TCR beta cDNA libraries. Every 1 to 10 million input T cells yielded approximately 500,000 cDNA molecules, meaning each molecule approximated one T cell. The same protocol used for the earlier healthy control dataset was applied to prepare and sequence the patient libraries. Within a given batch, samples were prepared together, multiplexed and sequenced on the same HiSeq lane. The study's own analysis went as follows. Raw barcoded reads were processed with MIGEC, discarding single-read molecular identifier groups before consensus assembly and CDR3 extraction. VDJtools was used for post-analysis of the clonotype tables, and diversity was normalized by down-sampling every dataset to the size of the smallest sample. To correct batch-related cross-sample contamination, repertoire overlap clustering matched CDR3 amino acid sequences but not nucleotide sequences. Using fastp at Q25 and MiXCR, TCRdb reprocessed the public reads and kept productive beta chains. Identical CDR3 proteins give one entry, which carries the most common genes and DNA. It is TCRdb's table, rather than the study itself, that gives the V and J calls and clone size. This sample has approximately 660,000 distinct CDR3 sequences in its table, and 59% of those were observed once. The ten largest clones add up to 11% of the sample.

The rearrangement combines TRBV20-1 with TRBJ1-1; 7 bases in the junction line up with TRBD1. The specimen sequenced was blood. The TCR sequence derives from a girl aged 2 to 10 with multiple sclerosis. The nucleotide sequence is given as TGCAGTGCTAGAGTCCCTACAGGGGAGCGGGGAGCTTTCTTT. Its translation reads: CSARVPTGERGAFF.